This TCR beta chain appears in the sequencing data of a study of T cells in Graves' hyperthyroidism and ophthalmopathy. For the study at large: At initial diagnosis, before any treatment had begun, peripheral blood was obtained.

Study-wide findings and caveats: Researchers found most expanded thyroid clonotypes above 0.001 in blood as well.

On this clonotype: The target antigen is unknown.

Germline V gene sequence: CDR1 DFQATT, CDR2 SNEGSKA (reference sequence). CDR3 length equals 17 residues. The source material, RNA transcripts, was used to amplify TCR beta CDR3 regions. The study used the HTBI primer set for a first-round RT-PCR of the TCR CDR3. MiXCR was run by TCRdb on the multiplex PCR reads, yielding one entry per CDR3 protein. The sample shows around 600,000 distinct CDR3 sequences, 13% to 15% of them seen only once. In the ophthalmopathy cohort, Clinical Activity Score was at least 3, NOSPECS grade at least 4, and duration under 3 months. Source material for PBMCs was more than 7.5 ml fresh peripheral blood.

This TCR was recovered from a woman aged 18 to 35 with Graves' ophthalmopathy. Sequencing was done on a sample of blood. The chain couples TRBV20-1 to TRBJ2-1; TRBD2 agrees at 14 bases. The last part of the DNA fits TRBJ2-7 better; the J call may be wrong. Here the CDR3 DNA reads TGCAGTGCTAGAGATTTTGCCGGACTAGCGGGAGGCAATGAGCAGTACTTC. Protein sequence: CSARDFAGLAGGNEQYF.